This TCR beta chain is drawn from a study of blood T cell repertoires in COVID-19. Overall study: There were acute and convalescent COVID-19 samples, and they came from the United States, Italy and Spain. T cells, B-cell-depleted T cells, or PBMCs provided the cDNA or gDNA that served as material.

J was trimmed by 0 bases and V by 7 bases; bases with no gene match: 7. The CDR3 runs to 15 residues. Germline CDR1 and CDR2: MGHDK and SYGVNS. Original methodology: Estimation of nucleated cell counts relied on the amplification of reference gene primers. Some clones are missing from TCRdb's copy, which holds only in-frame ones; the method was immunoSEQ multiplex PCR. V and J calls and clone size are given by that table; D and trimming were obtained from the DNA. The table includes a few hundred thousand clones, about nine tenths detected once. The TCR comes from a woman in her 50s with acute or convalescent COVID-19. Sequencing was performed on peripheral blood. The chain has TRBV25-1 and TRBJ2-3, with 7 bases aligning to TRBD1. The CDR3 nucleotides read TGTGCCAGCAACAGGGGATACTATAGCACAGATACGCAGTATTTT. It translates to CASNRGYYSTDTQYF.